Detailed here is one T cell receptor (beta chain). The target antigen is unknown. The sample originates from a study of beta chain features in type 1 diabetes. Investigators reverse transcribed all isolated RNA, so they sequenced expressed TCRB transcripts. Generated by immunoSEQ multiplex PCR, the TCRdb table keeps only in-frame clones and is missing some. Of about 68,000 clones listed, about 48% were seen once; the top ten hold 0.7%. Study-level points and caveats: Significant though moderate, a shortening of TCRB CDR3s appeared in all four CD4+ subsets of Type 1 diabetes patients.

Germline CDR1 reads SGDLS; CDR2 reads YYNGEE. V gave up 1 base and J gave up 3 bases, with 7 bases separating them. The CDR3 runs to 14 residues. The clonotype was recovered from a man aged 25-45 years with type 1 diabetes. This chain connects TRBV9 to TRBJ2-2; D is ambiguous. Input material: central memory CD4+ T cells from blood. The CDR3 region is CASSVSGYTGELFF. The CDR3 nucleotides are TGTGCCAGCAGCGTATCAGGATACACCGGGGAGCTGTTTTTT.